This T cell receptor beta chain was found in a study of cytomegalovirus exposure and HLA in healthy donors. Notes on the study in general: The study put 150 to 200 TCR beta chains on its list as cytomegalovirus-associated. Cytomegalovirus status, reportedly, was diagnosed with high specificity and sensitivity by the classifier. Testing in vitro showed three CMV-associated chains specific for CMV antigens.

Measured with immunoSEQ multiplex PCR; TCRdb has only the in-frame clones, and not every one. Found here are a few hundred thousand clones, 80% to 85% of them singletons; the top ten hold about 14%. Germline CDR1 reads MDHEN; CDR2 reads SYDVKM. This CDR3 is 14 amino acids long. The germline V and J ends were trimmed by 8 bases and 5 bases, with 18 bases remaining between them. The donors were part of the validation cohort, which consisted of under 150 subjects and was separate from the first cohort of hundreds of subjects. Turning to this clone: Its antigen is not identified.

The sequence derives from a woman aged 30 to 39 in good health and CMV-seropositive. Sequencing used PBMCs. The chain combines TRBV28 with TRBJ1-2; D gene ambiguous. Here the CDR3 reads CASRTAQFSYGYTF. In DNA form, the CDR3 reads TGTGCCAGCCGTACAGCTCAGTTTTCTTATGGCTACACCTTC.